One sample yielded the 27 T cell receptor beta chains listed below, sequenced in a study of blood T cell repertoires in COVID-19. Method: immunoSEQ multiplex PCR; TCRdb's copy keeps in-frame clones and lacks some. Counted here are approximately 500,000 clones, 70% to 90% occurring once; the ten biggest clones make up approximately 2.9%. The sequenced sample was peripheral blood. These receptors were collected from a human donor in a cohort sampled during active COVID-19.

This clone was found a few times. The sample has other DNA sequences that encode this CDR3 too. The chain joins TRBV5-1 to TRBJ1-1; D might be TRBD1 (5 bases). Looked up from germline, CDR1 is SGHRS and CDR2 is YFSETQ. The CDR3 runs to 14 residues. V was trimmed by 4 bases and J by 0 bases, leaving 10 bases between them. In nucleotides, the CDR3 is TGCGCCAGCAGCCCGGACACGCTGAACACTGAAGCTTTCTTT. Translated, it gives CASSPDTLNTEAFF.

The chain has TRBV6-5 and TRBJ1-1; 9 bases fit TRBD1. The germline V gene encodes CDR1 MNHEY and CDR2 SVGAGI. J lost 4 bases, V lost 7 bases, and 10 bases had no gene match. The CDR3 loop spans 15 amino acids. The CDR3 protein is CASMRDRAFGTEAFF. The CDR3 nucleotides read TGTGCCAGCATGAGGGACAGGGCCTTTGGCACTGAAGCTTTCTTT.

The sample holds one count of this clone. Additional DNA sequences in this sample encode the identical CDR3. V and J are TRBV3-1 (or the pseudogene TRBV3-2) and TRBJ2-2, with unresolved D. Trimming cost V 1 base and J 5 bases, with 5 bases left between them. Germline CDR1 and CDR2: LGHDT and YNNKEL (reference sequence). The CDR3 spans 13 residues. The CDR3 coding sequence is TGTGCCAGCAGCCAAGCTAGAACCGGGGAGCTGTTTTTT. Translating it yields CASSQARTGELFF.

CDR3 in DNA: TGCGCCAGCAGCTTGGGGGCTCCGGGGACTGAAGCTTTCTTT. This sequence encodes CASSLGAPGTEAFF. This sequence joins TRBV5-1 and TRBJ1-1, with D hard to call. Per the germline V gene, CDR1 is SGHRS and CDR2 is YFSETQ. The CDR3 sequence is 14 residues long. Trimming took 0 bases from V and 5 from J, leaving 11 bases between them.

This clone was picked up one time. The rearrangement joins TRBV4-1 to TRBJ2-3, with D hard to call. Per germline, CDR1 MGHRA and CDR2 YSYEKL. This CDR3 region has 18 residues. With 0 bases removed from V and 0 bases from J, the gap between germline ends came to 16 bases. For the CDR3, the DNA is TGCGCCAGCAGCCAAGAATTCGATGGCGGCGTGAGCACAGATACGCAGTATTTT. It specifies CASSQEFDGGVSTDTQYF.

The chain couples TRBV19 to TRBJ1-5; D perhaps matches TRBD1 (6 bases). The CDR3 is made up of 15 amino acids. With 5 bases removed from V and 4 bases from J, the gap between germline ends came to 15 bases. Germline-derived CDR1 and CDR2 are LNHDA and SQIVND (reference sequence). The CDR3 region has the DNA TGTGCCAGTAGTCCAGGGGTCTTGGGGAATCAGCCCCAGCATTTT. It is translated as CASSPGVLGNQPQHF.

This clone was picked up one time. The V gene is TRBV5-1, the J gene TRBJ2-1; 8 bases map to TRBD2. CDR1 and CDR2 (germline): SGHRS, YFSETQ. The CDR3 length is 16 residues. The V segment lost 3 bases and the J segment 7 bases; nucleotides outside the gene matches: 12. The CDR3 spells CASSWGPAGAGNEQFF. The CDR3 bases are TGCGCCAGCAGCTGGGGTCCAGCGGGGGCTGGGAATGAGCAGTTCTTC.

The rearrangement joins TRBV7-2 to TRBJ2-1, with 9 bases aligning to TRBD1. J was trimmed by 4 bases and V by 2 bases; bases with no gene match: 6. This CDR3 is 16 amino acids long. Germline CDR1 and CDR2: SGHTA and FQGNSA. The CDR3 nucleotides are TGTGCCAGCAGCTTAACCCCCGGACAGGGGTACAATGAGCAGTTCTTC. Encoded protein: CASSLTPGQGYNEQFF.

The V and J genes are TRBV28 and TRBJ2-1; 7 nucleotides align to TRBD1. This CDR3 region has 16 residues. CDR1 MDHEN and CDR2 SYDVKM come from the germline V gene. Trimming removed 6 bases from V and 4 bases from J; junction bases left unmatched: 12. The DNA for the CDR3 is TGTGCCAGCAGAGATACCGGGACAGTCGAATACAATGAGCAGTTCTTC. This codes for CASRDTGTVEYNEQFF.

J is TRBJ1-1 and V is TRBV10-1, with a possible D match to TRBD1 (6 bases). From germline, CDR1 is WNHNN and CDR2 SYGVQD (reference sequence). This CDR3 region has 14 residues. V gave up 4 bases and J gave up 0 bases, with 9 bases separating them. The CDR3 DNA is TGCGCCAGCAGTGGAACAGGGCTGAACACTGAAGCTTTCTTT. Protein product: CASSGTGLNTEAFF.

This clone was counted a single time. Compared with germline, one end of the junction differs, possibly owing to a read error. The genes are TRBV29-1 and TRBJ2-2; possibly TRBD2 for D (5 bases). The CDR3 covers 13 residues. Germline lookup yields CDR1 SQVTM and CDR2 ANQGSEA. The CDR3 DNA reads as TGCAGCGTTGCAGTCACTGCCCACCGGGGAGCTGTTTTT. Translated, it gives CSVAVTAHRGAVF.

In its sample, this clone was seen a few times. The chain carries TRBV6-5 and TRBJ1-2, with TRBD1 as a possible D gene (6 bases). V dropped 4 bases and J dropped 2 bases, with 14 bases sitting between them. From germline, CDR1 is MNHEY and CDR2 SVGAGI. This CDR3 spans 15 amino acids. The CDR3, as DNA: TGTGCCAGCAGTTCCCCAGAGACAGGCAACTATGGCTACACCTTC. Protein: CASSSPETGNYGYTF.

In this sample, this clone turned up once. The rearrangement uses TRBV19 and TRBJ2-2, with D possibly being TRBD1 (6 bases). Germline lookup yields CDR1 LNHDA and CDR2 SQIVND (reference sequence). V dropped 5 bases and J dropped 8 bases, with 9 bases sitting between them. The CDR3 contains 12 residues. The CDR3 sequence is CASSLQGGELFF. CDR3 DNA: TGTGCCAGTAGTCTACAGGGAGGGGAGCTGTTTTTT.

A single count supports this clone. V is TRBV4-1 and J is TRBJ2-7; D possibly corresponds to TRBD1 (5 bases). The CDR3 has 15 amino acids. V was cut by 4 bases and J by 2 bases, with 15 bases left in between. Germline CDR1 and CDR2: MGHRA and YSYEKL. This CDR3 is CASSRAEGVPYEQYF. The CDR3, as DNA: TGCGCCAGCAGCCGAGCCGAAGGGGTTCCCTACGAGCAGTACTTC.

The rearrangement uses TRBV28 and TRBJ1-5; 8 positions match TRBD1. Germline loops: CDR1 MDHEN, CDR2 SYDVKM. V lost 6 bases, J lost 0 bases, and 10 bases stayed unmatched. The CDR3 is 17 amino acids. The CDR3 DNA is TGTGCCAGCAGCTCGCTTGGGACAGGCTATAGCAATCAGCCCCAGCATTTT. Translated, it gives CASSSLGTGYSNQPQHF.

The V and J genes are TRBV30 and TRBJ2-3; the match to TRBD2 covers 10 bases. V shed 0 bases, J shed 4 bases, and the junction held 7 bases outside the gene matches. The CDR3 consists of 16 residues. Germline V CDR1 and CDR2: GTSNPN, SVGIG (reference sequence). For the CDR3, the DNA is TGTGCCTGGAGTGTACGGGCTAGCGGGAGCTCAGATACGCAGTATTTT. It yields the protein CAWSVRASGSSDTQYF.

The V and J genes are TRBV9 and TRBJ2-1; 9 positions match TRBD2. The CDR3 totals 18 residues. V shed 1 base, J shed 7 bases, and the junction held 15 bases outside the gene matches. Germline V CDR1 and CDR2: SGDLS, YYNGEE. DNA of the CDR3: TGTGCCAGCAGCGTACAGCCTCTGACTAGCGGCGTTAGGAATGAGCAGTTCTTC. Protein: CASSVQPLTSGVRNEQFF.

This chain joins TRBV5-1 and TRBJ2-6, with TRBD1 as a possible D gene (6 bases). Trimming pared 5 bases from V and 0 bases from J, leaving 9 bases between. Germline-derived CDR1 and CDR2 are SGHRS and YFSETQ. This CDR3 is 15 amino acids long. The CDR3 bases are TGCGCCAGCAGTTTACAGGGCTCTGGGGCCAACGTCCTGACTTTC. It specifies CASSLQGSGANVLTF.

This sequence joins TRBV7-9 and TRBJ1-6, with a tentative D call TRBD1 (5 bases). V was cut by 4 bases and J by 10 bases, with 14 bases left in between. The length of the CDR3 is 14 residues. Looked up from germline, CDR1 is SEHNR and CDR2 is FQNEAQ (reference sequence). The CDR3 region has the DNA TGTGCCAGCAGCTCGACTCCAGGGCAATCACCCCTCCACTTT. It specifies CASSSTPGQSPLHF.

V usage is TRBV28 and J usage is TRBJ2-5; the D gene is possibly TRBD2 (6 bases). The V gene's germline CDR1 is MDHEN and CDR2 SYDVKM. V was pared by 7 bases and J by 1 base, with 16 bases between. This CDR3 region has 15 residues. The DNA of the CDR3 is TGTGCCAGCATTGGTACGGGACTCCGCCAAGAGACCCAGTACTTC. Translated, it gives CASIGTGLRQETQYF.

The chain recombines TRBV5-4 with TRBJ2-7; D remains unclear. This CDR3 has 14 amino acids. The V end was cut by 3 bases, the J end by 1 base, with 11 bases between. Germline V gives CDR1 SGHNT, CDR2 YYREEE (reference sequence). CDR3 amino acids: CASSSPDTSYEQYF. CDR3 in DNA: TGTGCCAGCAGCTCACCAGACACTTCCTACGAGCAGTACTTC.

The chain couples TRBV2 to TRBJ2-1, with D unclear. The V end was cut by 6 bases, the J end by 0 bases, with 12 bases between. The CDR3 sequence is 15 residues long. Looked up from germline, CDR1 is SNHLY and CDR2 is FYNNEI. CDR3 loop: CASRSRSGSYNEQFF. CDR3 in DNA: TGTGCCAGCAGAAGTAGATCTGGCTCCTACAATGAGCAGTTCTTC.

The J gene is TRBJ2-1, the V gene TRBV19; 8 bases line up with TRBD1. The CDR3 is 11 residues long. Unmatched junction bases numbered 4, after V lost 6 bases and J lost 12 bases. CDR1 LNHDA and CDR2 SQIVND come from the germline V gene (reference sequence). Here the CDR3 reads CASRDRGPQFF. The CDR3 DNA reads TGTGCCAGTAGAGACAGGGGACCGCAGTTCTTC.

This clone was counted a few times. V is TRBV20-1 and J is TRBJ2-3, with 11 positions matching TRBD2. The CDR3 contains 16 residues. From germline, CDR1 is DFQATT and CDR2 SNEGSKA (reference sequence). With V trimmed by 3 bases and J by 2 bases, 7 bases remained unmatched. The CDR3 is CSASRASGGITDTQYF. DNA for the CDR3: TGCAGTGCTAGTAGGGCTAGCGGGGGGATCACAGATACGCAGTATTTT.

This chain uses TRBV19 with TRBJ2-7; 12 bases fit TRBD1. V lost 6 bases to trimming and J lost 7 bases; unmatched junction nucleotides: 7. Per germline, CDR1 LNHDA and CDR2 SQIVND (reference sequence). There are 14 residues in the CDR3. As DNA, the CDR3 is TGTGCCAGTAGACTGGGACAGGGGGCGGGAGAGCAGTACTTC. It is translated as CASRLGQGAGEQYF. Drawing the rest from reference TRBV19 and TRBJ2-7, the complete variable domain is DGGITQSPKYLFRKEGQNVTLSCEQNLNHDAMYWYRQDPGQGLRLIYYSQIVNDFQKGDIAEGYSVSREKKESFPLTVTSAQKNPTAFYLCASRLGQGAGEQYFGPGTRLTVT.

This clone appeared once. The chain links TRBV7-2 to TRBJ2-3; tentative D call: TRBD2 (5 bases). The CDR3 runs 15 residues. Trimming removed 2 bases at V and 4 bases at J, with 13 bases between. Germline V gene lookup returns CDR1 SGHTA and CDR2 FQGNSA. This CDR3 reads CASSLFGKEADTQYF. The CDR3, as DNA: TGTGCCAGCAGCTTATTCGGGAAGGAGGCAGATACGCAGTATTTT.

As to this clone: Other DNA sequences in this sample translate to the same CDR3. The chain uses TRBV9 and TRBJ2-1; weak D call: TRBD2 (6 bases). Trimming stripped 0 bases from V and 2 bases from J, with 9 bases between. Germline CDR1 reads SGDLS; CDR2 reads YYNGEE. This CDR3 region has 15 residues. CDR3 residues: CASSVGGGAYNEQFF. In nucleotides, the CDR3 is TGTGCCAGCAGCGTAGGGGGCGGGGCCTACAATGAGCAGTTCTTC.